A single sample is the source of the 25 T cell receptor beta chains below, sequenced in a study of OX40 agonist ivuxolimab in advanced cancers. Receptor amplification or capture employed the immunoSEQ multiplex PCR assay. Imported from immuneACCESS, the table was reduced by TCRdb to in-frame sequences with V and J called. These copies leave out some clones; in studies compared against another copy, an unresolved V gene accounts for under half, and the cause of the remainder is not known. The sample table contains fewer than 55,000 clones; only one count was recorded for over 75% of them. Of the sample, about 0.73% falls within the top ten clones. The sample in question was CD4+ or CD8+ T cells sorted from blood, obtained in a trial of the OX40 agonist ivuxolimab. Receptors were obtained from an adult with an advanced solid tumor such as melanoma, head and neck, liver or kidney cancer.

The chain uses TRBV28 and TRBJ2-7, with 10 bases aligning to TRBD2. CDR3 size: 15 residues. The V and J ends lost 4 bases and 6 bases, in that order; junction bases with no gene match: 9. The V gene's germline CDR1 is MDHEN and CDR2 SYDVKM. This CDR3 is CASSSSGGLKGEQYF. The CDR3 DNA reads TGTGCCAGCAGTTCTAGCGGGGGTCTAAAGGGCGAGCAGTACTTC.

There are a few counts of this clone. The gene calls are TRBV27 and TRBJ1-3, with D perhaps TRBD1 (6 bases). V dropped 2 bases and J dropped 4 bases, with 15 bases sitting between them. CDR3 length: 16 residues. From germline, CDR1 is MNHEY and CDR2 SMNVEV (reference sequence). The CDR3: CASSLVGIGGGNTIYF. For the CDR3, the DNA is TGTGCCAGCAGTTTAGTGGGAATTGGGGGCGGAAACACCATATATTTT.

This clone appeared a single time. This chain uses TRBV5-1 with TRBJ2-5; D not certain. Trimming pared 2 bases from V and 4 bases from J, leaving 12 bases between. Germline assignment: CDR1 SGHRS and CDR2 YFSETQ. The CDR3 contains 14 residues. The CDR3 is CASSFGHVLETQYF. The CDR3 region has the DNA TGCGCCAGCAGCTTTGGGCATGTCCTAGAGACCCAGTACTTC.

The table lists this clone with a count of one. The CDR3 DNA follows: TGTGCCAGCAGCTTGGCGGATTTGGGCAGCACCGGGGAGCTGTTTTTT. This sequence encodes CASSLADLGSTGELFF. This rearrangement joins TRBV5-8 to TRBJ2-2; D unclear. V was shortened by 0 bases and J by 4 bases, with 13 bases between the two germline ends. The V gene's germline CDR1 is SGHTS and CDR2 YDEGEE. The CDR3 totals 16 residues.

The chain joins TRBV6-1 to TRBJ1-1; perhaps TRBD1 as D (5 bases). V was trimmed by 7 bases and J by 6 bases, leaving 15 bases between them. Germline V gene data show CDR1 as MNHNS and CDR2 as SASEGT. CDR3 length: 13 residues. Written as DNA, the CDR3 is TGTGCCAGCACCCGACCAGGGTCGCCTGAAGCTTTCTTT. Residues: CASTRPGSPEAFF.

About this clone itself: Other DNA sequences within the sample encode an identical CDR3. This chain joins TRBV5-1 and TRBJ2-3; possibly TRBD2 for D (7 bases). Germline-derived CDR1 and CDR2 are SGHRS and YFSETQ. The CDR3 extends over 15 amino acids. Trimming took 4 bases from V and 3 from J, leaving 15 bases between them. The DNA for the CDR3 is TGCGCCAGCAGCCTGGGGGGCGGGGGAACAGATACGCAGTATTTT. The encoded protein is CASSLGGGGTDTQYF.

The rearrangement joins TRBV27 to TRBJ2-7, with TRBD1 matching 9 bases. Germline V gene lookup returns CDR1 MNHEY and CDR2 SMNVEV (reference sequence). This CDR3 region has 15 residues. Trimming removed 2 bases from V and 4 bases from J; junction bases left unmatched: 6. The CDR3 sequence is CASSLEGTGTYEQYF. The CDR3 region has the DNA TGTGCCAGCAGTTTAGAGGGGACAGGGACGTACGAGCAGTACTTC.

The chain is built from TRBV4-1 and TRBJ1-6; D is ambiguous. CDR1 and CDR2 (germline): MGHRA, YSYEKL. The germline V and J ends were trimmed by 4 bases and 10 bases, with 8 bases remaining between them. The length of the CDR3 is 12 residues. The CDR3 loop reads CASSLPLSPLHF. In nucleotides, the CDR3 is TGCGCCAGCAGCCTACCCCTCTCACCCCTCCACTTT.

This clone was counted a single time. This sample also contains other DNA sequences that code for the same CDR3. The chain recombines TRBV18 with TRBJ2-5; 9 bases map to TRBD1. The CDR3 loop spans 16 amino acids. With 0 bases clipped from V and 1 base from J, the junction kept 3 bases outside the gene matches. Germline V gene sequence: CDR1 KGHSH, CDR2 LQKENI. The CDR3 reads CASSPPQGQGQETQYF. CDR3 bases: TGTGCCAGCTCACCACCTCAGGGACAGGGCCAAGAGACCCAGTACTTC.

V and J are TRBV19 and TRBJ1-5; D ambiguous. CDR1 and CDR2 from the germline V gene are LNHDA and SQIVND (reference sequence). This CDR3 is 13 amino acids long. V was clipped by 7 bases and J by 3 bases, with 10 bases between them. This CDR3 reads CASNTLPNQPQHF. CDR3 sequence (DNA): TGTGCCAGTAACACCTTACCCAATCAGCCCCAGCATTTT.

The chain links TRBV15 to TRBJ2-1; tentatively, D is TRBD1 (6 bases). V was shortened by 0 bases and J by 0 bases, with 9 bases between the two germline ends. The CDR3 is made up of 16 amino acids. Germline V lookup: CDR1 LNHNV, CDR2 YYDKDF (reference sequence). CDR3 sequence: CATSRDIGGSYNEQFF. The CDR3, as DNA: TGTGCCACCAGCAGAGATATAGGGGGCTCCTACAATGAGCAGTTCTTC.

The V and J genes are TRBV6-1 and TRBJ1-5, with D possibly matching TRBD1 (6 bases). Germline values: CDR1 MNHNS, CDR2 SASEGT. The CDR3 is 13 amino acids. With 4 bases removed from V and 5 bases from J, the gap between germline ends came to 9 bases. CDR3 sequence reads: CASSVGGDQPQHF. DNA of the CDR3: TGTGCCAGCAGTGTAGGGGGTGATCAGCCCCAGCATTTT.

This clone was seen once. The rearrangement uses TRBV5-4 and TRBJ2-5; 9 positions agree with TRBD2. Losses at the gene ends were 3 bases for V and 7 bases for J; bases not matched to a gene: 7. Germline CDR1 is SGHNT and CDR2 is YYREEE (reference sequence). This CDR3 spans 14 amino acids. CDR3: CASSSRLAGVTQYF. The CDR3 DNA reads TGTGCCAGCAGCTCCCGGTTAGCGGGGGTGACCCAGTACTTC.

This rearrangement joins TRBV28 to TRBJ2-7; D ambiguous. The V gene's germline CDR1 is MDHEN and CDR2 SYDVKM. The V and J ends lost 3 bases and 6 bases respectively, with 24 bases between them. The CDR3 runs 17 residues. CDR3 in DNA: TGTGCCAGCAGTTTTCCCCTTTTTACAGACGGAAACACCGAGCAGTACTTC. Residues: CASSFPLFTDGNTEQYF.

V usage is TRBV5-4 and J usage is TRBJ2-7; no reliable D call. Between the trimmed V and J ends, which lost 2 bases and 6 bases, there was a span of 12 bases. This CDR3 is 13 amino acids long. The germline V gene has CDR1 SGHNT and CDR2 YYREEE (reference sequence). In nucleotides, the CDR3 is TGTGCCAGCAGCTTTTTTTGGGGAAGCGAGCAGTACTTC. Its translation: CASSFFWGSEQYF. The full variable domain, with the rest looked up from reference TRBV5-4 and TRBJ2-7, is ETGVTQSPTHLIKTRGQQVTLRCSSQSGHNTVSWYQQALGQGPQFIFQYYREEENGRGNFPPRFSGLQFPNYSSELNVNALELDDSALYLCASSFFWGSEQYFGPGTRLTVT.

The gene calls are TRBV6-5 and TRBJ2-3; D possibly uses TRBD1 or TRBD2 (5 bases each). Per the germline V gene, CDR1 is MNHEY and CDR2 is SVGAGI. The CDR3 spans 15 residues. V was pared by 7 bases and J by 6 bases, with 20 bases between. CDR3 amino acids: CASTLRTSRGDTQYF. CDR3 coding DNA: TGTGCCAGCACTCTCCGAACTTCGAGGGGCGATACGCAGTATTTT.

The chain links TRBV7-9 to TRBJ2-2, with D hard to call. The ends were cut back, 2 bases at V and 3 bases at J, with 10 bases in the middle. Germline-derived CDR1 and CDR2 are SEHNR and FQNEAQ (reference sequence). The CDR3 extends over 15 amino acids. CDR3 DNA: TGTGCCAGCAGCTTATTGCTCCGGGACACCGGGGAGCTGTTTTTT. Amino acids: CASSLLLRDTGELFF.

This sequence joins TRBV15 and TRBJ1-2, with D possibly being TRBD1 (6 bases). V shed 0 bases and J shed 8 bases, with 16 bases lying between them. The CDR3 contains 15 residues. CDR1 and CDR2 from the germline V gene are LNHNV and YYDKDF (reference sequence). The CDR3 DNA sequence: TGTGCCACCAGCAGAGATCTGGGGGGCGTGCAAGGCTACACCTTC. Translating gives CATSRDLGGVQGYTF.

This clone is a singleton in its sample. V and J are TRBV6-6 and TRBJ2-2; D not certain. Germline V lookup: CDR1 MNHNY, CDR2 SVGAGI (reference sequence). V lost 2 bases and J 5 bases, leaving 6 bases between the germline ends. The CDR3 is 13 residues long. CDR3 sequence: CASSYLGTGELFF. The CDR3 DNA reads TGTGCCAGCAGTTACCTGGGGACCGGGGAGCTGTTTTTT.

The DNA of the CDR3 is TGTGCCAGCAGTTATCGTAGCGGGGGGTCTGAGCAGTTCTTC. Its translation: CASSYRSGGSEQFF. The chain combines TRBV6-6 with TRBJ2-1, with TRBD2 matching over 10 bases. Unmatched junction bases numbered 5, after V lost 3 bases and J lost 9 bases. The CDR3 is made up of 14 amino acids. CDR1 is MNHNY and CDR2 is SVGAGI in the germline V gene (reference sequence).

CDR3 protein: CATSLAGLKQDTQYF. The CDR3 coding sequence is TGTGCCACCAGCCTAGCGGGGTTAAAACAAGATACGCAGTATTTT. V and J are TRBV15 and TRBJ2-3; 9 bases are a match to TRBD2. The CDR3 covers 15 residues. Trimming cost V 5 bases and J 5 bases; bases outside gene matches: 8. Germline V gives CDR1 LNHNV, CDR2 YYDKDF (reference sequence). Filled out from reference TRBV15 and TRBJ2-3, the complete variable domain reads DAMVIQNPRYQVTQFGKPVTLSCSQTLNHNVMYWYQQKSSQAPKLLFHYYDKDFNNEADTPDNFQSRRPNTSFCFLDIRSPGLGDTAMYLCATSLAGLKQDTQYFGPGTRLTVL.

CDR3 DNA: TGTGCCAGTAGTCCTCTCCCCACAGGGGCTAGTAGCGGTGAAAAACTGTTTTTT. It specifies CASSPLPTGASSGEKLFF. The chain is built from TRBV19 and TRBJ1-4, with TRBD1 matching over 7 bases. V was clipped by 5 bases and J by 7 bases; unmatched bases: 19. This CDR3 is 18 amino acids long. From germline, CDR1 is LNHDA and CDR2 SQIVND (reference sequence).

The CDR3 reads CASSGTTYNEQFF. The CDR3 DNA sequence: TGTGCCAGCAGCGGGACAACCTACAATGAGCAGTTCTTC. This chain connects TRBV7-6 to TRBJ2-1; D possibly corresponds to TRBD1 (6 bases). The CDR3 has 13 amino acids. Germline CDR1 reads SGHVS; CDR2 reads FNYEAQ. V gave up 5 bases and J gave up 2 bases, with 7 bases separating them.

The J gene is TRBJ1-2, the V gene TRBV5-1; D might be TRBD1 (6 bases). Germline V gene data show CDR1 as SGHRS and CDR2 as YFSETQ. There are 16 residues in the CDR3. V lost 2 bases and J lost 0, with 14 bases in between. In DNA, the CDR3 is TGCGCCAGCAGCTTTCCTTCCGGGACATCTAACTATGGCTACACCTTC. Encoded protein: CASSFPSGTSNYGYTF.

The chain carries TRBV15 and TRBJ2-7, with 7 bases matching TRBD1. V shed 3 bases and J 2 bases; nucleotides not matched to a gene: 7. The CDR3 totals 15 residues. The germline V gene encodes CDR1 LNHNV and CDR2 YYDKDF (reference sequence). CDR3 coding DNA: TGTGCCACCAGCAGTAACCGGGACAGAACCTACGAGCAGTACTTC. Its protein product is CATSSNRDRTYEQYF.